These T cell receptor beta chains were read from a single sample in a study of T cell responses to AZD1222 COVID-19 vaccine. Profiling relied on immunoSEQ multiplex PCR, and the TCRdb table lists in-frame clones only, not all of them. The table includes fewer than 150,000 clones, 70% to 90% detected once. The specimen comprised peripheral blood, sampled 28 days after the second AZD1222 dose. Source of these receptors: an adult who received the AZD1222 COVID-19 vaccine. Each CDR3 is given with its conserved first and last residue. D genes are given only for firm matches. Expanded clones are given a class, and other clones once, few, many or no size at all.

>TRBV28|TRBJ1-3|.|.
TGTGCCAGCAGTTTCCGGGGGTTCACTGGAAACACCATATATTTT
CASSFRGFTGNTIYF
>TRBV27|TRBJ1-6|.|.
TGTGCCAGCAACCCCGAAGGGCCGTCGTTGGGTTCACCCCTCCACTTT
CASNPEGPSLGSPLHF
>TRBV3-1/TRBV3-2|TRBJ1-1|.|.
TGTGCCAGCAGCCAAGGACCGAACACTGAAGCTTTCTTT
CASSQGPNTEAFF
>TRBV5-8|TRBJ2-7|TRBD2|.
TGTGCCAGCAGCTTCGGGGGGGGGCCCCTCTACGAGCAGTACTTC
CASSFGGGPLYEQYF
>TRBV5-4|TRBJ1-1|TRBD1|once
TGTGCCAGCAGCCCGCGACAGGGAAAAACTGAAGCTTTCTTT
CASSPRQGKTEAFF
>TRBV7-9|TRBJ1-4|.|.
TGTGCCAGCAGCTTAGGGGCAGCAACTAATGAAAAACTGTTTTTT
CASSLGAATNEKLFF
>TRBV9|TRBJ2-7|.|.
TGTGCCAGCAGCGTGAGAAGCGCAGACTACGAGCAGTACTTC
CASSVRSADYEQYF
>TRBV6-2/TRBV6-3|TRBJ1-3|.|.
TGTGCCAGCAGTTACTCGACGGCGGCTGGAAACACCATATATTTT
CASSYSTAAGNTIYF
>TRBV5-1|TRBJ2-2|.|.
TGCGCCAGCAGCCGGGGGACAGTTAACACCGGGGAGCTGTTTTTT
CASSRGTVNTGELFF
>TRBV12-3/TRBV12-4|TRBJ1-2|.|.
TGTGCCAGCAGCCCCCTCCCTAACTATGGCTACACCTTC
CASSPLPNYGYTF
>TRBV28|TRBJ1-2|.|.
TGTGCCAGCAGTTTTCTGGGGGACTATGGCTACACCTTC
CASSFLGDYGYTF
>TRBV12-3/TRBV12-4|TRBJ1-2|.|.
TGTGCCAGCAGCCGCACAAGGTCCTATGGCTACACCTTC
CASSRTRSYGYTF
>TRBV2|TRBJ1-6|.|.
TGTGCCAGCAGAGCTACAGAAGCCCTCCACTTT
CASRATEALHF
>TRBV7-2|TRBJ2-1|.|.
TGTGCCAGCAGCTCCCGGGACTCCAATGAGCAGTTCTTC
CASSSRDSNEQFF
>TRBV7-2|TRBJ1-3|.|.
TGTGCCAGCAGCTTAGTCGGGTGGGACACCATATATTTT
CASSLVGWDTIYF
>TRBV28|TRBJ1-2|.|.
TGTGCCAGCAGTCCCCCGGGAGCTAACTATGGCTACACCTTC
CASSPPGANYGYTF
>TRBV15|TRBJ1-3|.|.
TGTGCCACCAGCAGAGGGGGGATTACTGGAAACACCATATATTTT
CATSRGGITGNTIYF
>TRBV2|TRBJ2-1|.|.
TGTGCCAGCAGTCGGAGGCGCGGGTTTTACAATGAGCAGTTCTTC
CASSRRRGFYNEQFF
>TRBV10-3|TRBJ2-3|TRBD2|.
TGTGCCATCAGTGGGACTAGCGGGAGTAGCGGCACAGATACGCAGTATTTT
CAISGTSGSSGTDTQYF
>TRBV12-5|TRBJ1-2|TRBD1|.
TGTGCTAGTGGACCCGGGACAGGTTATCGCTACACCTTC
CASGPGTGYRYTF
>TRBV10-2|TRBJ2-7|TRBD1|.
TGCGCCAGCACCCTACAGGGGGAGCAGTACTTC
CASTLQGEQYF
>TRBV7-2|TRBJ2-3|.|once
TGTGCCAGCAGCTTATACGGCGGGGGCACAGATACGCAGTATTTT
CASSLYGGGTDTQYF
>TRBV6-1|TRBJ2-5|.|.
TGTGCCAGCAGTGAACGGGGGAGAGGGGGCCTCCGGGAGACCCAGTACTTC
CASSERGRGGLRETQYF
>TRBV5-1|TRBJ1-5|.|.
TGCGCCAGCAGCTTGGTCGGGGGAAGCAATCAGCCCCAGCATTTT
CASSLVGGSNQPQHF
>TRBV14|TRBJ2-7|.|.
TGTGCCAGCAGCCCAAGGGGGAACAGACGCTACGAGCAGTACTTC
CASSPRGNRRYEQYF
>TRBV5-1|TRBJ2-5|.|.
TGCGCCAGCAGCTTGGGGACAGCACTTCCCCAAGAGACCCAGTACTTC
CASSLGTALPQETQYF
>TRBV9|TRBJ2-7|.|.
TGTGCCAGCAGCCCCGGGTCTTTAAGGGGCTACTCCGAGCAGTACTTC
CASSPGSLRGYSEQYF
>TRBV9|TRBJ2-5|TRBD2|.
TGTGCCAGCAGCGTTTCCGGGGGGGCATTTGAGACCCAGTACTTC
CASSVSGGAFETQYF
>TRBV28|TRBJ2-2|.|.
TGTGCCAGCACCCAAGGGAACACCGGGGAGCTGTTTTTT
CASTQGNTGELFF
>TRBV7-9|TRBJ2-7|TRBD2|once
TGTGCCAGCAGCTGGACTAGCTTCTACGAGCAGTACTTC
CASSWTSFYEQYF
>TRBV19|TRBJ2-1|TRBD1|few
TGTGCCAGTAGTCCCCGGACAGGGGAGGGATCCTACAATGAGCAGTTCTTC
CASSPRTGEGSYNEQFF
>TRBV25-1|TRBJ1-3|.|few
TGTGCCAGCAGTTACGGTGGAAACACCATATATTTT
CASSYGGNTIYF
>TRBV5-4|TRBJ1-6|.|.
TGTGCCAGCAGCTTGGGAGGGGGGGCGCTTAATTCACCCCTCCACTTT
CASSLGGGALNSPLHF
>TRBV11-2|TRBJ2-7|TRBD2|.
TGTGCCAGCAGCCTCGCTTCTACTAGCGGGAGCTACGAGCAGTACTTC
CASSLASTSGSYEQYF
>TRBV5-1|TRBJ1-1|.|.
TGCGCCAGCAGCTTGACCGGACCCAGGGGCAGGAACACTGAAGCTTTCTTT
CASSLTGPRGRNTEAFF
>TRBV12-5|TRBJ2-7|.|.
TGTGCTAGTGGTTTGTCGTTGTTTCGAGAGGTTTGGGAGCAGTACTTC
CASGLSLFREVWEQYF
>TRBV9|TRBJ1-2|.|.
TGTGCCAGCAGCCGGACGTTGTACGGCTACACCTTC
CASSRTLYGYTF
>TRBV4-3|TRBJ2-1|.|.
TGCGCCAGCAGCCAGTTTAGGGGGGGTGAGCAGTTCTTC
CASSQFRGGEQFF
>TRBV27|TRBJ2-7|TRBD2|.
TGTGCCAGCACTCCATCAGCGGGAGGGCTCTCCTACGAGCAGTACTTC
CASTPSAGGLSYEQYF
>TRBV29-1|TRBJ1-3|.|.
TGCAGCGTTGAAGATCCCCAGCTTTCTGGAAACACCATATATTTT
CSVEDPQLSGNTIYF
>TRBV19|TRBJ1-5|.|.
TGTGCCAGTAGATATGGGGCCGAGGGCGGGAGTAGCAATCAGCCCCAGCATTTT
CASRYGAEGGSSNQPQHF
>TRBV21-1|TRBJ1-1|.|.
TGTGCCAGCAGCAAAGTCCAGGGGGCGACTGAAGCTTTCTTT
CASSKVQGATEAFF
>TRBV5-5|TRBJ1-2|.|.
TGTGCCAGCAGCCCCCGGGGGGCGGGATACTATGGCTACACCTTC
CASSPRGAGYYGYTF
>TRBV18|TRBJ1-2|TRBD1|.
TGTGCCAGCTCCCTCCGGGACAGCTATGGCTACACCTTC
CASSLRDSYGYTF
>TRBV29-1|TRBJ2-5|TRBD2|few
TGCAGCGTTGATTTGCCGGGAGGGTCAGAGACCCAGTACTTC
CSVDLPGGSETQYF
>TRBV5-1|TRBJ1-1|TRBD1|.
TGCGCCAGCAGGTCCGGGACAGGGGGAAATGAAGCTTTCTTT
CASRSGTGGNEAFF
>TRBV4-2|TRBJ2-1|TRBD2|.
TGTGCCAGCAGCCAGCAACCTAGCGGGAACTCCTACAATGAGCAGTTCTTC
CASSQQPSGNSYNEQFF
>TRBV30|TRBJ2-7|.|.
TGTGCCGGCCACTCCGAAGGGACGTACTTC
CAGHSEGTYF